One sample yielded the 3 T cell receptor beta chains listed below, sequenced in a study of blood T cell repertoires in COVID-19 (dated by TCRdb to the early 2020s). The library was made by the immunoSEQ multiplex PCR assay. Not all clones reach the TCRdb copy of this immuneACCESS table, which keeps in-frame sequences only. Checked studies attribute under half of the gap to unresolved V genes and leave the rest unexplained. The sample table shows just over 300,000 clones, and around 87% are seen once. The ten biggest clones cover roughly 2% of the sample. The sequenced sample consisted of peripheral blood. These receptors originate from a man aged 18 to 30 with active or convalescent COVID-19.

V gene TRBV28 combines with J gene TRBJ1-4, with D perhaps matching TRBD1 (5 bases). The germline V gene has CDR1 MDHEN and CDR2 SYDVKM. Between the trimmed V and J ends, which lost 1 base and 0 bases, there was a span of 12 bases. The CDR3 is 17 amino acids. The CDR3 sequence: CASSLSQGFTTNEKLFF. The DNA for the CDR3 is TGTGCCAGCAGTTTATCCCAGGGTTTCACAACTAATGAAAAACTGTTTTTT.

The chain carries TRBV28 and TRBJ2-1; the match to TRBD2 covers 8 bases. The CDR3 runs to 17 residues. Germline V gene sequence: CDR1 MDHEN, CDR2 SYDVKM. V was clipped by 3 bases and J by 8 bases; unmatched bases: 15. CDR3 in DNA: TGTGCCAGCAGTTTTCGTTCAGTAGCGGGGATAGTAGATGAGCAGTTCTTC. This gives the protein CASSFRSVAGIVDEQFF.

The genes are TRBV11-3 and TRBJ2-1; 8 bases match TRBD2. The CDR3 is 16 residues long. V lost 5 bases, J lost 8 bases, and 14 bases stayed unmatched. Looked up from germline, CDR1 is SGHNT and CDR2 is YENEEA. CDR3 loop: CASSPQAGDFRDEQFF. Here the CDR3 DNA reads TGTGCCAGCAGCCCCCAAGCGGGAGATTTTAGGGATGAGCAGTTCTTC.